The T cell receptor (beta chain) described here comes from a study of beta chain features in type 1 diabetes. Study-level background: Taken together, all samples contributed 95 million to 110 million examined sorted cells. Findings and caveats of the study: Shorter templates may be favored by PCR, equally so in patients and controls. Naive, central memory and Treg TCRB repertoires seemed to resemble each other more closely in patients than they did in healthy donors.

Trimming pared 0 bases from V and 5 bases from J, leaving 14 bases between. Germline V gene sequence: CDR1 SGHRS, CDR2 YFSETQ. This CDR3 contains 15 residues. With respect to this clone: Its specificity is unknown.

Since all of the isolated RNA was reverse transcribed, expressed TCRB transcripts were what got sequenced. Data came from immunoSEQ multiplex PCR; TCRdb stores just in-frame clones and leaves some out. This repertoire shows fewer than 350,000 clones, roughly 21% found once; its top ten account for approximately 0.041%. The sequenced sample consisted of naive CD4+ T cells from blood. The source is a woman between 18 and 29 years old in good health. The rearrangement links TRBV5-1 to TRBJ1-1; D is ambiguous. The CDR3 DNA reads as TGCGCCAGCAGCTTGGGAGAGGGTGGAGGGACTGAAGCTTTCTTT. Translated: CASSLGEGGGTEAFF.